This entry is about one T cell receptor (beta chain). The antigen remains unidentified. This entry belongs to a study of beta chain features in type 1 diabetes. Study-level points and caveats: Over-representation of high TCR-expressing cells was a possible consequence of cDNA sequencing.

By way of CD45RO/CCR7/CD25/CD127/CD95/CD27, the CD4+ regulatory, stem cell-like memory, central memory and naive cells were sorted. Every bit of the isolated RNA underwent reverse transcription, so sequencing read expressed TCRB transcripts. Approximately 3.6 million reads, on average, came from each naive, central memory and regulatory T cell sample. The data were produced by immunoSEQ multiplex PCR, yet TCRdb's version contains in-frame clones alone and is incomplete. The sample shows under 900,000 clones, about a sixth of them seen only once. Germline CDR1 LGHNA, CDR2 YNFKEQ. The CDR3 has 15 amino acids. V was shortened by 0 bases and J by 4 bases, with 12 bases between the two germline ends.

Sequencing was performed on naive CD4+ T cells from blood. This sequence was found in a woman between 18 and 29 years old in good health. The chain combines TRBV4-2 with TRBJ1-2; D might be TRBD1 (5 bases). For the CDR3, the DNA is TGTGCCAGCAGCCAAGAAGGGGAGGGTAGCTATGGCTACACCTTC. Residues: CASSQEGEGSYGYTF.